This is a list of T cell receptor beta chains from one sample in a study of T cell responses to AZD1222 COVID-19 vaccine. Some clones are missing from TCRdb's copy, which holds only in-frame ones; the method was immunoSEQ multiplex PCR. This sample has 90,000 to 150,000 clones, with just over 85% found just once. Sequencing used peripheral blood, obtained 28 days after the second AZD1222 dose. These receptor sequences come from an adult who received the AZD1222 COVID-19 vaccine. Each CDR3 is given with its conserved first and last residue. Fields, in order: D gene, V gene, J gene, CDR3 protein, CDR3 DNA. The D gene is left open where the match is weak.

D gene: -
V gene: TRBV4-1
J gene: TRBJ1-1
CDR3 protein: CASSQPDIPDEAFF
CDR3 DNA: TGCGCCAGCAGCCAACCGGACATCCCTGATGAAGCTTTCTTT

D gene: -
V gene: TRBV7-2
J gene: TRBJ2-1
CDR3 protein: CASSFGLPNEQFF
CDR3 DNA: TGTGCCAGCAGCTTCGGACTCCCCAATGAGCAGTTCTTC

D gene: TRBD2
V gene: TRBV2
J gene: TRBJ2-5
CDR3 protein: CASSVPSGRLETQYF
CDR3 DNA: TGTGCCAGCAGTGTACCTAGCGGGAGGTTAGAGACCCAGTACTTC

D gene: -
V gene: TRBV7-8
J gene: TRBJ2-3
CDR3 protein: CASSIGPFGTQYF
CDR3 DNA: TGTGCCAGCAGCATTGGACCCTTCGGTACGCAGTATTTT

D gene: -
V gene: TRBV9
J gene: TRBJ2-1
CDR3 protein: CASSVAPMGLGNEQFF
CDR3 DNA: TGTGCCAGCAGCGTAGCGCCTATGGGATTGGGTAATGAGCAGTTCTTC

D gene: TRBD2
V gene: TRBV7-3
J gene: TRBJ2-1
CDR3 protein: CASRLTSGGPGEQFF
CDR3 DNA: TGTGCCAGCAGGCTGACTAGCGGGGGGCCAGGTGAGCAGTTCTTC

D gene: -
V gene: TRBV4-2
J gene: TRBJ1-2
CDR3 protein: CASSQDLAANYGYTF
CDR3 DNA: TGTGCCAGCAGCCAAGATTTGGCAGCTAACTATGGCTACACCTTC

D gene: -
V gene: TRBV27
J gene: TRBJ1-6
CDR3 protein: CASSPWQGYNSPLHF
CDR3 DNA: TGTGCCAGCAGCCCTTGGCAGGGCTATAATTCACCCCTCCACTTT

D gene: TRBD2
V gene: TRBV10-2
J gene: TRBJ2-7
CDR3 protein: CASSELIAGAYEQYF
CDR3 DNA: TGCGCCAGCAGTGAGTTGATAGCGGGAGCCTACGAGCAGTACTTC

D gene: TRBD1
V gene: TRBV5-1
J gene: TRBJ2-5
CDR3 protein: CASSFGQGRETQYF
CDR3 DNA: TGCGCCAGCAGCTTTGGACAGGGGAGAGAGACCCAGTACTTC

D gene: -
V gene: TRBV5-1
J gene: TRBJ1-4
CDR3 protein: CASSLAQGEANEKLFF
CDR3 DNA: TGCGCCAGCAGCTTGGCCCAGGGAGAGGCTAATGAAAAACTGTTTTTT

D gene: -
V gene: TRBV3-1/TRBV3-2
J gene: TRBJ1-2
CDR3 protein: CASSQASTGYGYTF
CDR3 DNA: TGTGCCAGCAGCCAAGCCTCGACAGGCTATGGCTACACCTTC

D gene: -
V gene: TRBV6-4
J gene: TRBJ1-6
CDR3 protein: CASSLQGRLNSPLHF
CDR3 DNA: TGTGCCAGCAGCCTCCAGGGCAGGTTGAATTCACCCCTCCACTTT

D gene: -
V gene: TRBV27
J gene: TRBJ2-2
CDR3 protein: CASSFHRSGELFF
CDR3 DNA: TGTGCCAGCAGTTTCCATCGGTCCGGGGAGCTGTTTTTT